This T cell receptor (beta chain) derives from a study of vaccination effects on CD4 cells after COVID-19 (dated by TCRdb to 2021 to 2024). For context, the study as a whole: To identify antigen-specific CD4+ T cell clonotypes by their expansion, the ViraFEST assay first stimulated PBMC with viral peptide pools and then applied TCR sequencing. Samples were taken from three convalescent patients early (day +14) and late (day +241, +227, +161 respectively) after vaccination. Post-vaccine samples across the study were collected a median of 72 days after the second dose, with a range of 14 to 241. Cultures from other donors in the study were sequenced using the Oncomine TCR Beta short-read assay on an Illumina iSeq 100. Each well held over 1.5 million PBMC cultured in IMDM containing around 5.1% human AB serum, 10 IU/ml IL-2 and gentamicin, along with around 11 ug/ml peptides. SARS-CoV-2 spike-specific CD4+ TCR repertoires were compared before and after mRNA vaccination in COVID-19 convalescent patients and in infection-naive vaccine recipients. A total of 10 COVID-19 convalescent patients and a handful of SARS-CoV-2-naive healthy vaccine recipients were included in the full study.

Receptor amplification or capture employed the immunoSEQ multiplex PCR assay. DNA from the CD4+ T cells that had been cultured and isolated underwent TCR beta CDR3 sequencing. The original methods were these. Non-productive TCR sequences were discarded, and reads were trimmed to the CDR3 region, with only CDR3s of 7 or more amino acids retained. Antigen-specific clonotypes were identified with the MANAFEST web app by comparing expansion in peptide wells against reference cultures. To count as positive, a clone had to show expansion at FDR<0.05 compared with the reference and with all other wells, an odds ratio above 5, and a frequency above 0.1% in two replicate wells. Cross-reactive clonotypes were defined as significantly expanded in SARS-CoV-2 spike wells and in at least one common cold coronavirus spike condition. CDR3 similarity was assessed by Levenshtein distance with the stringdist R package, and unrooted trees were built with ape in R 3.6.1. Here the immuneACCESS table is served through TCRdb, limited to in-frame sequences with V and J called. Missing clones are a known gap in these copies; in checked studies unresolved V genes cover under half, and the rest lacks a known reason. The V and J calls and clone size were taken over from that table, and D and trimming were inferred from the DNA. A total of about 50,000 clones appear in this sample, about 76% of them only once. Together, the top ten hold around 5% of the sample.

The CDR3 starts with the cysteine, ends with the phenylalanine, and has 14 residues. The CDR3 DNA has 42 bases and is translated from base 1. At the junction V is shortened by 0 bases and J by 2 bases, with 9 bases in between. Looking up the germline V gene yields CDR1 SGHRS and CDR2 YFSETQ. General findings and caveats noted by the study authors: At late post-vaccination timepoints, both infection-induced and vaccine-induced clones showed marked clonal contraction, consistent with waning T cell responses. The study was limited by a small number of convalescent patients, and early post-infection timepoints were lacking. Among convalescent patients, the spike-reactive repertoire after vaccination was made up mainly of new vaccine-induced clones that were largely distinct from the clones induced by infection.

After around eleven days of culture, CD4+ T cells were isolated with the EasySep CD4+ T cell isolation kit. PCR-confirmed SARS-CoV-2 infection had occurred in convalescent patients between March and December 2020, before the Alpha, Beta and Delta variants emerged in the United States. Two doses of either the BNT162b2 or the mRNA-1273 mRNA SARS-CoV-2 vaccine were administered to participants. On days 3 and 7, half of the culture medium was replaced with fresh IL-2-containing medium. Unless noted otherwise, every peptide stimulation condition was cultured in triplicate wells. PBMC were separated from whole blood using Ficoll-Paque Plus gradient centrifugation and were then either cryopreserved at -140C or used fresh. The QIAamp micro DNA kit was used to extract genomic DNA from the cultured CD4+ T cells. In the case of this clone: Its binding antigen is unknown. Base-call qualities are not available, and no considerably larger clone is one nucleotide away.

The sequencing used CD4+ T cells from PBMCs cultured without peptide, collected after COVID-19 vaccination. This chain joins TRBV5-1 to TRBJ2-7; the D gene cannot be resolved reliably. The receptor was isolated from a human donor who had a prior SARS-CoV-2 infection. The nucleotide sequence reads as follows: TGCGCCAGCAGCTTGGAGGGCGGAACCTACGAGCAGTACTTC. It is translated as CASSLEGGTYEQYF.